The entry below gives a single TCR beta chain sequence along with its context. The antigen is not known. The record originates from a study of cytomegalovirus exposure and HLA in healthy donors. The study's findings and limits: A few CMV-associated chains were confirmed in vitro to be specific for CMV antigens. Within the 100 to 150 validation repertoires, first-cohort TCR clusters tended to co-occur, according to a later analysis. Most sequenced TCRs were rare (though some public TCRs occurred in many donors).

Generated by immunoSEQ multiplex PCR, the TCRdb table keeps only in-frame clones and is missing some. The data hold 80,000 to 100,000 clones, with about 90% observed a single time. CDR1 and CDR2 (germline): MNHEY, SMNVEV (reference sequence). The V end lost 5 bases, the J end lost 6 bases, and 8 bases lay between the germline ends. This CDR3 is 11 amino acids long. The clonotype originates from a young man in good health and CMV-seropositive. Sequences were obtained from PBMCs. The chain employs TRBV27 and TRBJ2-7, with D unresolved. The CDR3, as DNA: TGTGCCAGCAGTACCCCTAGCGAGCAGTACTTC. Encoded protein: CASSTPSEQYF.